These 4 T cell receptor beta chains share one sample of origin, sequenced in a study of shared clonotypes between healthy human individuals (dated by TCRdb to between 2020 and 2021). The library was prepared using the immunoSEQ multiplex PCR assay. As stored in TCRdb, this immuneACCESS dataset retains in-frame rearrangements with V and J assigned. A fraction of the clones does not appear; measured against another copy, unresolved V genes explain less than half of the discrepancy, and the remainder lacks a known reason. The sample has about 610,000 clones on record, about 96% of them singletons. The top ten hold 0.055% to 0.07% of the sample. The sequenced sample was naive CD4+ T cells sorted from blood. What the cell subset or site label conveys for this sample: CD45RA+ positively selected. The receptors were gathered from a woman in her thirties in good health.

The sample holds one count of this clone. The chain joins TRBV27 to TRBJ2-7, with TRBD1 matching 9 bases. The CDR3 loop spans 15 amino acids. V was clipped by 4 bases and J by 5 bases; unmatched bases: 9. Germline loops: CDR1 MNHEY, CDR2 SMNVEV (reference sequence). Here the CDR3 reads CASSYFRTGGHEQYF. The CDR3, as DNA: TGTGCCAGCAGTTATTTCAGAACAGGGGGCCACGAGCAGTACTTC.

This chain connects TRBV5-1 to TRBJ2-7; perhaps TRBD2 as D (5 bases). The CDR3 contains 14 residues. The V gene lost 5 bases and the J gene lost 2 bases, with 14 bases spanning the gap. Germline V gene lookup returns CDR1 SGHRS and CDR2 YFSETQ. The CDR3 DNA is TGCGCCAGCAGTCGTTCGGACTTGCCCTACGAGCAGTACTTC. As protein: CASSRSDLPYEQYF.

CDR3 amino acids: CASSYSTELNYGYTF. In DNA, the CDR3 is TGTGCCAGCAGTTACTCCACAGAGCTCAACTATGGCTACACCTTC. V and J are TRBV6-5 and TRBJ1-2; D unclear. Deletions cut 0 bases from V and 2 bases from J, with 10 bases between. This CDR3 contains 15 residues. Germline CDR1 is MNHEY and CDR2 is SVGAGI.

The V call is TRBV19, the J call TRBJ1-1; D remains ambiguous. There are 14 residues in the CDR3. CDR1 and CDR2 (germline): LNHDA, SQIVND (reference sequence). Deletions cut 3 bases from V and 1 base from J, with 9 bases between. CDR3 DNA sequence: TGTGCCAGTAGTATTAGCAGAGAGAACACTGAAGCTTTCTTT. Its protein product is CASSISRENTEAFF.